Following are 10 T cell receptor beta chains from one sample sequenced in a study of T-cell memory formation after mild COVID-19. Each CDR3 protein gets one entry after TCRdb re-called the 5' RACE reads with MiXCR. This sample has roughly 600,000 distinct CDR3 sequences, with more than 15% found just once. The specimen sequenced was PBMCs or a T cell subset sorted from them (not recorded which). The receptor source for this set is an adult woman who had mild COVID-19 (a few samples of this study predate the infection). Cell type and time point are not known.

This clonotype was observed a handful of times. The CDR3 sequence is CASSLTPTAKETQYF. CDR3 in DNA: TGCGCCAGCAGCCTCACACCGACAGCAAAAGAGACCCAGTACTTC. The rearrangement joins TRBV4-1 to TRBJ2-5, with TRBD1 as a possible D gene (5 bases). V was cut by 4 bases and J by 3 bases, with 15 bases left in between. From germline, CDR1 is MGHRA and CDR2 YSYEKL. This CDR3 comprises 15 residues.

This chain links TRBV27 with TRBJ2-7; D is perhaps TRBD1 or TRBD2 (6 bases each). This CDR3 contains 14 residues. Trimming shortened V by 3 bases and J by 6 bases, and 15 bases separated the two germline ends. CDR1 MNHEY and CDR2 SMNVEV come from the germline V gene (reference sequence). The CDR3 DNA follows: TGTGCCAGCAGTTTTGTACCGGGGGCGCCCGAGCAGTACTTC. Translated: CASSFVPGAPEQYF.

Only a few counts were recorded for this clonotype. The rearrangement uses TRBV12-3 or TRBV12-4 and TRBJ2-7; maybe TRBD1 (5 bases). The V gene lost 3 bases and the J gene lost 9 bases, with 9 bases spanning the gap. This CDR3 contains 11 residues. DNA of the CDR3: TGTGCCAGCAGTTTGGCTGACAGGCAGTACTTC. Its protein is CASSLADRQYF.

The genes are TRBV7-9 and TRBJ2-7; D could derive from TRBD1 or TRBD2 (5 bases each). In germline, CDR1 is SEHNR, CDR2 FQNEAQ (reference sequence). Between the trimmed V and J ends, which lost 3 bases and 3 bases, there was a span of 12 bases. The CDR3 is 14 residues long. This chain's CDR3 is CASSFGGSVYEQYF. The CDR3 nucleotides read TGTGCCAGCAGCTTTGGGGGTTCAGTCTACGAGCAGTACTTC.

This clonotype showed up just a few times. The chain uses TRBV4-3 and TRBJ2-3; the D is unclear. Germline-derived CDR1 and CDR2 are LGHNA and YSLEER. The CDR3 is made up of 13 amino acids. The V end was cut by 4 bases, the J end by 4 bases, with 9 bases between. CDR3 nucleotides: TGCGCCAGCAGCCCCCGTTATGCAGATACGCAGTATTTT. It specifies CASSPRYADTQYF.

The chain links TRBV7-2 to TRBJ2-7; 14 bases agree with TRBD2. Germline CDR1 SGHTA, CDR2 FQGNSA. There are 16 residues in the CDR3. V was clipped by 5 bases and J by 3 bases; unmatched bases: 6. The CDR3 region is CASSRGLAGVFYEQYF. The CDR3 nucleotides read TGTGCCAGCAGCCGGGGACTAGCGGGAGTATTCTACGAGCAGTACTTC.

This clonotype was seen a few times. This rearrangement joins TRBV27 to TRBJ2-1, with 7 bases matching TRBD2. V was clipped by 7 bases and J by 7 bases; unmatched bases: 4. This CDR3 has 12 residues. Germline assignment: CDR1 MNHEY and CDR2 SMNVEV (reference sequence). The chain's CDR3 is CASIGGSNEQFF. The CDR3, as DNA: TGTGCCAGCATCGGCGGGAGTAATGAGCAGTTCTTC.

The rearrangement uses TRBV25-1 and TRBJ2-3, with D unclear. This CDR3 region has 15 residues. Germline CDR1 reads MGHDK; CDR2 reads SYGVNS. Trimming stripped 5 bases from V and 4 bases from J, with 16 bases between. The DNA of the CDR3 is TGTGCCAGCAGTTCCCAGACCGACTGGTCAGATACGCAGTATTTT. Amino acids: CASSSQTDWSDTQYF.

The chain uses TRBV29-1 and TRBJ1-2, with 10 positions matching TRBD1. Looked up from germline, CDR1 is SQVTM and CDR2 is ANQGSEA. The CDR3 is 15 amino acids. V was clipped by 7 bases and J by 6 bases; unmatched bases: 14. The CDR3 sequence: CSALLTGGASDGYTF. DNA of the CDR3: TGCAGCGCTCTACTGACAGGGGGCGCATCTGATGGCTACACCTTC.

In this sample, this clonotype turned up a few times. The rearrangement joins TRBV6-1 to TRBJ1-5; 9 bases align to TRBD1. The germline gives CDR1 MNHNS, CDR2 SASEGT. This CDR3 contains 17 residues. J lost 2 bases, V lost 3 bases, and 8 bases had no gene match. CDR3 in DNA: TGTGCCAGCAGTGATACTTTGGGACAGGGTGGCAATCAGCCCCAGCATTTT. Residues: CASSDTLGQGGNQPQHF.